This T cell receptor beta chain is drawn from a study of blood T cell repertoires in COVID-19. Data came from immunoSEQ multiplex PCR; TCRdb stores just in-frame clones and leaves some out. The table shows about 18,000 clones, with around 88% occurring only once. The CDR3 extends over 14 amino acids. V gave up 3 bases and J gave up 2 bases, with 10 bases separating them. CDR1 and CDR2 (germline): MNHEY, SMNVEV (reference sequence). This clonotype was sampled from a woman aged 25-40 years who had recovered from COVID-19. The sequencing input was PBMCs or T cells enriched from blood (not recorded which). The rearrangement uses TRBV27 and TRBJ1-2, with D possibly being TRBD1 (6 bases). CDR3 loop: CASSFLGANYGYTF. CDR3 DNA sequence: TGTGCCAGCAGTTTCCTGGGGGCGAACTATGGCTACACCTTC.